This TCR beta chain originates from a study of cytomegalovirus exposure and HLA in healthy donors. Use of 60 Vbeta and 13 Jbeta primers characterized the PCR. Sequencing used immunoSEQ multiplex PCR; TCRdb keeps in-frame clones, though not all of them. The profile shows over 100,000 clones, approximately 72% of them singletons. Germline lookup yields CDR1 SQVTM and CDR2 ANQGSEA. The V gene end was trimmed by 2 bases and the J gene end by 5 bases; junction bases not matched to a gene: 8. This CDR3 is 14 amino acids long. This clonotype was obtained from a man between 18 and 29 years old in good health and CMV-seronegative. The chain couples TRBV29-1 to TRBJ2-5; 7 nucleotides match TRBD1. The sequencing input was PBMCs. The CDR3 here is CSVELGQTWETQYF. DNA of the CDR3: TGCAGCGTTGAACTGGGACAGACCTGGGAGACCCAGTACTTC.